This paragraph covers one T cell receptor beta chain sequence. Ten or more counts support this clonotype. Its antigen is currently not known. No base-level quality is on record; no much larger clone is a single base apart. This sample stems from a study of tumor-infiltrating lymphocytes in primary liver carcinoma (dated by TCRdb to the late 2010s). For the study in its entirety: Between late 2015 and March 2016, five patients in China with histopathologically diagnosed primary liver carcinoma had their tumors surgically resected. The five patients, three men and two women aged 30 to 69 years, had hepatocellular carcinoma (four) or combined HCC and intrahepatic cholangiocarcinoma (one). Tumors of the five patients were stage T1-T3 N0M0 with maximum diameters of roughly 4.2 to 10 cm. Roughly 3.5 to 7.13 million productive TCRbeta reads were obtained per sample, and no significant difference in read depth was found between tissue types. TCRbeta repertoire sequencing, expression microarrays and whole-exome sequencing were combined in the study across five regions of each liver tumor, with adjacent normal tissue and blood also included. A total of 35 specimens from 5 patients went through TCRbeta repertoire sequencing, namely 25 tumor regions, 5 adjacent noncancerous liver tissues and 5 peripheral blood samples. Repertoires from technical replicates were highly reproducible, with mean shared-clone rates approximately 0.9 and correlation coefficients above 0.95. Here is what the overall study found, with its caveats: Because only the TCR beta chain was sequenced and unpaired alpha chains were not captured, true repertoire diversity is likely underestimated. Because the samples were bulk and unsorted, CD4+ and CD8+ T cell repertoires could not be compared. Compared with blood, tumors had a significantly larger share of the repertoire taken up by the top 250 clones (p = 0.039). With just a few patients in the study, the authors point out that the findings should be validated in a larger study. Pairs of tumor regions showed greater repertoire overlap (mean roughly 35%) than tumor-adjacent pairs (17%) or tumor-blood pairs (roughly 15%), which is consistent with antigen-driven expansion.

TCRbeta-specific cDNA was reverse-transcribed from about 500 ng total RNA using a constant-region primer and ProtoScript II reverse transcriptase. Three nested multiplex PCR rounds, following a slightly modified ARM-PCR procedure, were used to build the TCRbeta libraries. Each of the first two PCR rounds ran for around 10 cycles using multiplex TRBV1-TRBV30 forward primers together with a Cbeta reverse primer. Sample barcodes and Illumina adapters were attached in a final 25-cycle PCR using Deep VentR polymerase. Before sequencing, amplicons of 200-500 bp were gel-purified using a QIAquick gel extraction kit. TCRbeta amplicons were sequenced on an Illumina HiSeq 2500 with 250-bp paired-end reads. The published analysis was carried out like this. To recover full CDR3 sequences, reads were quality-trimmed using Trimmomatic v0.33 and paired reads were then merged using FLASH v1.2.11. V, D and J germline segments were assigned to the rearranged TCRbeta sequences using MiGEC v1.2.1b. Clonotype statistics and Shannon-Wiener diversity indices were calculated with VDJtools v1.0.0. To cut down on sampling bias, every analysis after diversity analysis relied on just the 250 most abundant clonotypes from each sample. The public reads were reanalyzed by TCRdb: fastp trimming at Q25, MiXCR alignment, in-frame beta chains only. Every CDR3 protein is listed once, alongside the most common genes and DNA of its rows. The V and J calls reflect TCRdb's pipeline rather than the authors' work. The sample profile shows 330,000 or so distinct CDR3 sequences; about 65% of them were found once. The ten top clones hold under 8.5% of the sample.

RNA from unsorted whole blood was extracted with TRIzol reagent, and germline DNA was obtained with the DNeasy Blood & Tissue kit. At the time of sampling, the patients were treatment-naive and had chronic HBV infection. Before surgery, about 4 milliliters of peripheral blood were collected into K2EDTA tubes. Counted from cysteine to phenylalanine, this CDR3 has 14 amino acids. Of the read, only the CDR3 DNA is kept; its 42 bases are in frame from base 1. Trimming at the junction amounts to 2 bases on V and 8 bases on J, and the germline ends lie 15 bases apart. As encoded in the germline V gene (reference sequence), CDR1 is MNHNY while CDR2 is SVGAGI.

This TCR derives from a man aged 40-49 years with primary liver carcinoma and hepatitis B virus infection. The specimen was peripheral blood. Here the chain combines TRBV6-6 and TRBJ1-2, and TRBD1 may be the D gene, going by 6 matching bases. The CDR3 region has the sequence CASSYPQGEGGYTF. The sequenced DNA is TGTGCCAGCAGTTACCCACAGGGAGAGGGAGGCTACACCTTC.